A single sample gave rise to the 17 T cell receptor beta chains below, sequenced in a study of cytomegalovirus exposure and HLA in healthy donors. The PCR contained 60 Vbeta and 13 Jbeta primers. Profiled with immunoSEQ multiplex PCR; TCRdb holds only in-frame clones, not every one. This table has about 120,000 clones, about 72% appearing once. Sequencing input: PBMCs. The receptors were sampled from a female donor in good health and CMV-seronegative.

The rearrangement joins TRBV19 to TRBJ1-1, with 7 bases lining up with TRBD1. Looked up from germline, CDR1 is LNHDA and CDR2 is SQIVND (reference sequence). The CDR3 consists of 17 residues. After removal of 6 bases from V and 5 bases from J, the junction contained 18 bases not matched to a gene. This CDR3 is CASSKGGPGTAETEAFF. The CDR3 DNA is TGTGCCAGTAGCAAAGGGGGACCCGGGACAGCCGAAACTGAAGCTTTCTTT.

The V call is TRBV7-3, the J call TRBJ1-4; D not resolved. The germline V gene encodes CDR1 SGHTA and CDR2 FQGTGA. Between the trimmed V and J ends, which lost 3 bases and 8 bases, there was a span of 13 bases. The CDR3 spans 14 residues. As DNA, the CDR3 is TGTGCCAGCAGCTTGGACCCGGGAGGGGAAAAACTGTTTTTT. As protein: CASSLDPGGEKLFF.

The chain links TRBV5-1 to TRBJ1-5; TRBD1 is a possible D gene (6 bases). The V end lost 1 base, the J end lost 8 bases, and 16 bases lay between the germline ends. The CDR3 contains 15 residues. Germline lookup yields CDR1 SGHRS and CDR2 YFSETQ. CDR3: CASSLMGATGEPQHF. The CDR3, as DNA: TGCGCCAGCAGCTTGATGGGGGCAACTGGGGAGCCCCAGCATTTT. Variable domain in full (rest from reference TRBV5-1 and TRBJ1-5): KAGVTQTPRYLIKTRGQQVTLSCSPISGHRSVSWYQQTPGQGLQFLFEYFSETQRNKGNFPGRFSGRQFSNSRSEMNVSTLELGDSALYLCASSLMGATGEPQHFGDGTRLSIL.

The V gene is TRBV7-8, the J gene TRBJ1-2; D remains ambiguous. CDR3 length equals 16 residues. With 5 bases removed from V and 4 bases from J, the gap between germline ends came to 20 bases. Germline V lookup: CDR1 SGHVS, CDR2 FQNEAQ. The CDR3 region is CASSPPQPGSGYGYTF. CDR3 DNA: TGTGCCAGCAGCCCCCCTCAGCCGGGAAGTGGCTATGGCTACACCTTC.

This chain connects TRBV5-4 to TRBJ2-5; TRBD2 matches 7 bases. The germline V gene has CDR1 SGHNT and CDR2 YYREEE (reference sequence). With V trimmed by 4 bases and J by 5 bases, 11 bases remained unmatched. CDR3 length equals 15 residues. In DNA, the CDR3 is TGTGCCAGCAGCGATCGGACTAGTTCGGGGGAGACCCAGTACTTC. Its protein product is CASSDRTSSGETQYF.

In its sample, this clone was seen once. This chain joins TRBV4-3 and TRBJ2-5; no definite D call. The CDR3 covers 13 residues. Trimming pared 0 bases from V and 0 bases from J, leaving 2 bases between. In germline, CDR1 is LGHNA, CDR2 YSLEER. CDR3 sequence (DNA): TGCGCCAGCAGCCAAGACTACCAAGAGACCCAGTACTTC. Translating gives CASSQDYQETQYF.

The table lists this clone with a count of one. Other nucleotide sequences in the sample specify the same CDR3. The chain is built from TRBV7-9 and TRBJ2-1; D remains ambiguous. Between the trimmed V and J ends, which lost 1 base and 6 bases, there was a span of 4 bases. The CDR3 runs to 12 residues. Germline CDR1 and CDR2: SEHNR and FQNEAQ (reference sequence). The CDR3 nucleotides are TGTGCCAGCAGCTTAGTATCCAATGAGCAGTTCTTC. This sequence encodes CASSLVSNEQFF.

The J gene is TRBJ2-7, the V gene TRBV5-1, with TRBD2 matching over 12 bases. CDR1 and CDR2 from the germline V gene are SGHRS and YFSETQ. This CDR3 spans 14 amino acids. V shed 4 bases, J shed 4 bases, and the junction held 3 bases outside the gene matches. The CDR3 reads CASSPSGGGYEQYF. The DNA of the CDR3 is TGCGCCAGCAGCCCTAGCGGGGGGGGGTACGAGCAGTACTTC. Full variable domain (remainder filled in from reference TRBV5-1 and TRBJ2-7): KAGVTQTPRYLIKTRGQQVTLSCSPISGHRSVSWYQQTPGQGLQFLFEYFSETQRNKGNFPGRFSGRQFSNSRSEMNVSTLELGDSALYLCASSPSGGGYEQYFGPGTRLTVT.

The chain recombines TRBV5-4 with TRBJ2-7; possibly TRBD2 for D (7 bases). Looked up from germline, CDR1 is SGHNT and CDR2 is YYREEE (reference sequence). The CDR3 sequence is 14 residues long. V dropped 9 bases and J dropped 3 bases, with 19 bases sitting between them. The CDR3 sequence is CATTPSGGGYEQYF. The CDR3 bases are TGTGCCACAACCCCTAGCGGAGGGGGCTACGAGCAGTACTTC.

The chain has TRBV5-6 and TRBJ1-1, with TRBD1 matching over 10 bases. Germline CDR1 and CDR2: SGHDT and YYEEEE. This CDR3 has 16 residues. J was trimmed by 1 base and V by 5 bases; bases with no gene match: 8. The DNA of the CDR3 is TGTGCCAGCAGTACGGGCGGACAGGGGGGGAACACTGAAGCTTTCTTT. Amino acids: CASSTGGQGGNTEAFF.

The CDR3 nucleotides read TGTGCCAGCAGCACGAAGGGACTTAGCAATCAGCCCCAGCATTTT. This gives the protein CASSTKGLSNQPQHF. The genes are TRBV9 and TRBJ1-5; tentative D call: TRBD1 (5 bases). Trimming stripped 4 bases from V and 0 bases from J, with 11 bases between. The CDR3 runs to 15 residues. Looked up from germline, CDR1 is SGDLS and CDR2 is YYNGEE.

The chain employs TRBV28 and TRBJ1-5; 8 bases fit TRBD1. Germline V CDR1 and CDR2: MDHEN, SYDVKM. This CDR3 has 15 residues. With V trimmed by 4 bases and J by 5 bases, 7 bases remained unmatched. CDR3 nucleotide sequence: TGTGCCAGCAGTTCAGGGGACAGGTCGGATCAGCCCCAGCATTTT. Encoded protein: CASSSGDRSDQPQHF.

V gene TRBV5-1 combines with J gene TRBJ2-1; D is perhaps TRBD1 (5 bases). The CDR3 contains 15 residues. Between the trimmed V and J ends, which lost 0 bases and 0 bases, there was a span of 7 bases. Germline-derived CDR1 and CDR2 are SGHRS and YFSETQ. The CDR3 is CASSLETASYNEQFF. The CDR3 coding sequence is TGCGCCAGCAGCTTGGAGACAGCCTCCTACAATGAGCAGTTCTTC.

This chain joins TRBV29-1 and TRBJ2-1, with TRBD2 identical over 8 bases. CDR3 length: 14 residues. V dropped 4 bases and J dropped 7; count of bases not matched to a gene: 9. Germline CDR1 reads SQVTM; CDR2 reads ANQGSEA. CDR3 loop: CSVGGTRGYNEQFF. The DNA of the CDR3 is TGCAGCGTTGGGGGGACTAGGGGGTATAATGAGCAGTTCTTC.

The chain is built from TRBV5-5 and TRBJ2-5; 9 nucleotides match TRBD1. Trimming took 3 bases from V and 3 from J; bases not matched to a gene: 12. This CDR3 is 17 amino acids long. Looked up from germline, CDR1 is SGHKS and CDR2 is YYEKEE (reference sequence). The CDR3 sequence is CASSSMTGQGPEETQYF. The CDR3 DNA is TGTGCCAGCAGCTCGATGACCGGACAGGGGCCAGAAGAGACCCAGTACTTC.

The rearrangement uses TRBV5-1 and TRBJ2-7; 8 bases fit TRBD1. After removal of 1 base from V and 2 bases from J, the junction contained 8 bases not matched to a gene. The CDR3 extends over 16 amino acids. Germline CDR1 reads SGHRS; CDR2 reads YFSETQ. Here the CDR3 reads CASSLTWDRTTYEQYF. The CDR3 DNA follows: TGCGCCAGCAGCTTGACCTGGGACAGGACGACCTACGAGCAGTACTTC. Full variable domain (remainder filled in from reference TRBV5-1 and TRBJ2-7): KAGVTQTPRYLIKTRGQQVTLSCSPISGHRSVSWYQQTPGQGLQFLFEYFSETQRNKGNFPGRFSGRQFSNSRSEMNVSTLELGDSALYLCASSLTWDRTTYEQYFGPGTRLTVT.

This clone has a handful of counts. The rearrangement uses TRBV10-3 and TRBJ2-1, with 8 bases identical to TRBD2. After removal of 6 bases from V and 1 base from J, the junction contained 8 bases not matched to a gene. Germline CDR1 reads ENHRY; CDR2 reads SYGVKD. The CDR3 is made up of 16 amino acids. CDR3 sequence: CAISPGLALSYNEQFF. The CDR3 bases are TGTGCCATCAGCCCCGGACTAGCTTTATCCTACAATGAGCAGTTCTTC.